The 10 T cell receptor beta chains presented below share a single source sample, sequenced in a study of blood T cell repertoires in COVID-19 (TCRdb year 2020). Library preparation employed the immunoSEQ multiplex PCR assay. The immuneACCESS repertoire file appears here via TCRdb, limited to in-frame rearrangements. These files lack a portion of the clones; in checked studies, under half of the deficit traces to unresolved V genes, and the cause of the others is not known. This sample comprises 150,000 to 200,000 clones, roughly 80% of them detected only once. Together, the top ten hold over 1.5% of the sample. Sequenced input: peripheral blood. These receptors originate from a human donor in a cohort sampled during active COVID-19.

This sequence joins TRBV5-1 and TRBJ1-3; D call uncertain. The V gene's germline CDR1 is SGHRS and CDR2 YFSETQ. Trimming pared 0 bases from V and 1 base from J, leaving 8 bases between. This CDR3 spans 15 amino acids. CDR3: CASSLAGGSGNTIYF. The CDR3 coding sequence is TGCGCCAGCAGCTTGGCCGGAGGGTCTGGAAACACCATATATTTT.

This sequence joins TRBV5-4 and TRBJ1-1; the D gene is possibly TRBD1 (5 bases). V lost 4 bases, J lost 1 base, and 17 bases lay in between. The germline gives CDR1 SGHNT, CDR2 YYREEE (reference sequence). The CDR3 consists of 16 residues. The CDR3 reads CASSPGGSGRNTEAFF. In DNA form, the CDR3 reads TGTGCCAGCAGCCCGGGGGGTTCAGGGCGGAACACTGAAGCTTTCTTT.

The CDR3 coding sequence is TGTGCCAGCAGCTTCCCCAAGTCATCGGACGAGCAGTACTTC. Protein sequence: CASSFPKSSDEQYF. The chain combines TRBV7-8 with TRBJ2-7, with no clear D. Trimming cost V 3 bases and J 5 bases, with 14 bases left between them. The CDR3 length is 14 residues. Germline CDR1 is SGHVS and CDR2 is FQNEAQ.

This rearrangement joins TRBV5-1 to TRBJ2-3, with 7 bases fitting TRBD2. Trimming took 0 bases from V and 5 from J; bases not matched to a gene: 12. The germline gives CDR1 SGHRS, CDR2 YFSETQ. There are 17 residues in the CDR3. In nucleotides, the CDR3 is TGCGCCAGCAGCTTGGCCAGGTGGGAGGGCCGGGTAGATACGCAGTATTTT. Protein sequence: CASSLARWEGRVDTQYF.

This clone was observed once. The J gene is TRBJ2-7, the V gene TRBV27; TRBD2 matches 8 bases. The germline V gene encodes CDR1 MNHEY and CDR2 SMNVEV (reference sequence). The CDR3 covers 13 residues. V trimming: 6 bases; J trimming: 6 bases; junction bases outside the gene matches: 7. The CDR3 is CASSSGLAREQYF. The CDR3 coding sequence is TGTGCCAGCAGCTCTGGACTAGCTCGCGAGCAGTACTTC.

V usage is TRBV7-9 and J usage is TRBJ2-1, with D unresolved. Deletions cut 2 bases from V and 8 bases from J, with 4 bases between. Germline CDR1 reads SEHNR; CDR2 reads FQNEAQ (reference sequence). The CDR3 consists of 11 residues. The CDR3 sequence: CASSLLYEQFF. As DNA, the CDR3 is TGTGCCAGCAGCTTACTCTATGAGCAGTTCTTC.

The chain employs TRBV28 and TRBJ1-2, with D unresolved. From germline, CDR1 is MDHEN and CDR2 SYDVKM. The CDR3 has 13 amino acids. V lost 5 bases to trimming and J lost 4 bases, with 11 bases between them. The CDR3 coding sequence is TGTGCCAGCAGTCTCGACATGGGCTATGGCTACACCTTC. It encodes CASSLDMGYGYTF.

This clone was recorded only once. This CDR3 is CASSPDRGDLSTEAFF. CDR3 in DNA: TGTGCCAGCAGCCCGGACAGGGGAGATCTCAGTACTGAAGCTTTCTTT. This rearrangement joins TRBV3-1 (or the pseudogene TRBV3-2) to TRBJ1-1; TRBD1 aligns across 9 bases. Germline-derived CDR1 and CDR2 are LGHDT and YNNKEL (reference sequence). This CDR3 has 16 amino acids. J gave up 5 bases and V 4 bases, and 11 bases lay outside the gene matches.

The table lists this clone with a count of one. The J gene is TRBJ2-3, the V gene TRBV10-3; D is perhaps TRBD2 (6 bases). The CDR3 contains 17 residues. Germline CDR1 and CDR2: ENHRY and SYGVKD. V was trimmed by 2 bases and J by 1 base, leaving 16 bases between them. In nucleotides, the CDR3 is TGTGCCATCAGTGAGGGGGGACTGAGGGAGGGCACAGATACGCAGTATTTT. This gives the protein CAISEGGLREGTDTQYF.

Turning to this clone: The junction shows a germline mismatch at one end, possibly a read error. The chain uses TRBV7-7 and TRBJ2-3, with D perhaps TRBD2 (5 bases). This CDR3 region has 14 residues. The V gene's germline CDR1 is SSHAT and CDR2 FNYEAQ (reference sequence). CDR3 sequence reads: CASSFEGPTDTQYF. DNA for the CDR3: TGTGCTAGCAGCTTTGAGGGTCCCACAGATACGCAGTATTTT.